This is a list of T cell receptor beta chains from one sample in a study of blood T cell repertoires in COVID-19. The assay was immunoSEQ multiplex PCR, and TCRdb's table has in-frame clones only and misses some. Found here are tens of thousands of clones, around 87% of them singletons; the top ten hold approximately 28%. The sample consisted of peripheral blood. The receptor set was obtained from a woman at least 80 years old with active or convalescent COVID-19. Both conserved end residues are part of each CDR3. Not all rows give a size; the values are once, few, many and, for expanded clones, a class.

CASSGARPTTEAFF TRBJ1-1 TRBV9 few
CAWSGSQQEPTQETQYF TRBJ2-5 TRBV30 once
CATSEGSGVGARETQYF TRBJ2-5 TRBV24-1 once
CASSVTNTGELFF TRBJ2-2 TRBV3-1/TRBV3-2 -
CASSQGAPSGANVLTF TRBJ2-6 TRBV3-1/TRBV3-2 once
CASSFGDTSYYGYTF TRBJ1-2 TRBV27 few
CASSQEGQRTGELFF TRBJ2-2 TRBV4-1 few
CASSIDRGRGETQYF TRBJ2-5 TRBV7-7 -
CASSLYTRTAHF TRBJ1-6 TRBV6-5 once
CASSYGGLKNEKLFF TRBJ1-4 TRBV5-1 -
CASSLVGTNEKLFF TRBJ1-4 TRBV5-4 -
CASSPNGGYAFF TRBJ1-1 TRBV12-3/TRBV12-4 -
CASSLQLAGIDEQFF TRBJ2-1 TRBV11-2 -
CALQGALYEQYF TRBJ2-7 TRBV30 -
CASSQEDPRAMTVWGYTF TRBJ1-2 TRBV3-1/TRBV3-2 -
CASSSRQLRTDTQYF TRBJ2-3 TRBV5-5 once
CSVRVDMNTEAFF TRBJ1-1 TRBV29-1 -
CATSRDLGGDSPLHF TRBJ1-6 TRBV15 few
CASSSNRVGDEQYF TRBJ2-7 TRBV5-8 -
CAISEGREAYEQYF TRBJ2-7 TRBV10-3 -
CATQQGEGYNSPLHF TRBJ1-6 TRBV27 -
CASSVGAADGEETQYF TRBJ2-5 TRBV9 once
CASSTSGNYGYTF TRBJ1-2 TRBV28 -
CASSPQTGSYGYTF TRBJ1-2 TRBV7-2 -
CAWSVQRGRSNQPQHF TRBJ1-5 TRBV30 -
CASSLVGGGRDTQYF TRBJ2-3 TRBV7-8 -
CASSRGQFPGQPQHF TRBJ1-5 TRBV6-5 -
CASSLREDTQYF TRBJ2-3 TRBV12-3/TRBV12-4 -
CASSALGDYGQETQYF TRBJ2-5 TRBV5-5 -
CASSWTNRGTGELFF TRBJ2-2 TRBV7-2 -
CASSILGGTEAFF TRBJ1-1 TRBV19 -
CASSQVGNRGGGNTIYF TRBJ1-3 TRBV4-3 -
CASSLDREGGYTF TRBJ1-2 TRBV18 -
CASSQFLSETQYF TRBJ2-5 TRBV3-1/TRBV3-2 few
CASKGTPGKDGYTF TRBJ1-2 TRBV25-1 -
CASSEQGSSYNEQFF TRBJ2-1 TRBV2 -
CASSKEGGTGELFF TRBJ2-2 TRBV2 -
CAISESTGRRGKNTEAFF TRBJ1-1 TRBV10-3 -
CASSQEDRVTGELFF TRBJ2-2 TRBV3-1/TRBV3-2 -
CASSQGQDNSPLHF TRBJ1-6 TRBV7-8 -
CASSLEGTGELFF TRBJ2-2 TRBV12-3/TRBV12-4 -
CASSDMAEAFF TRBJ1-1 TRBV12-3/TRBV12-4 -